This TCR beta chain comes out of a study of shared clonotypes between healthy human individuals. Points from the study as a whole: Generation of non-shared clonotypes was less probable than generation of clonotypes shared by all four donors.

CDR3 size: 12 residues. Trimming took 5 bases from V and 8 from J; bases not matched to a gene: 4. The germline gives CDR1 SEHNR, CDR2 FQNEAQ (reference sequence). CD45RO-negative cells were positively selected for CCR7, leaving out terminally differentiated effector memory CD45RA+ cells. Adult Caucasians living in Nashville, Tennessee made up all of the donors. Some 30,000 T cell genomes, or roughly 200 ng DNA, went into the sorted-subset replicate PCRs. Per the original methods: Junction-only sequences produced by ImmunoSEQ had no quality scores, so filtering differed. Clones were sequenced by immunoSEQ multiplex PCR, and TCRdb holds only the in-frame ones, with some missing. V, J and clone size are those of that table, while D and trimming were read from the DNA. The sample lists hundreds of thousands of clones; 95% to 98% were seen once. With regard to this clone: The antigen is undetermined.

Sequenced sample: naive CD8+ T cells sorted from blood. This TCR derives from a man aged 30 to 45 in good health. The chain combines TRBV7-9 with TRBJ1-2; 8 bases are shared with TRBD1. CDR3 protein: CASSRGDRGYTF. The CDR3 DNA reads as TGTGCCAGCAGCAGGGGGGACAGGGGCTACACCTTC.